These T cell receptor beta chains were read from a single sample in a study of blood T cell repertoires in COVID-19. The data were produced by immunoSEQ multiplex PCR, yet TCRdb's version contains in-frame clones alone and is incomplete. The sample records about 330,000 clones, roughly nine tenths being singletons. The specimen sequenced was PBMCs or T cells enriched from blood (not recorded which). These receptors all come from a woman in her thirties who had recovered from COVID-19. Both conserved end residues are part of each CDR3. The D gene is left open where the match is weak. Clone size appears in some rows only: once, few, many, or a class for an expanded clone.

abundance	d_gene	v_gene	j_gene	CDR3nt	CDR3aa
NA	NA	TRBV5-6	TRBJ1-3	TGTGCCAGCAGCTTGAGTTCCACCAGCTCTGGAAACACCATATATTTT	CASSLSSTSSGNTIYF
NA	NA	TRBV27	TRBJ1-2	TGTGCCAGCAGTCCCACACCGGGGGATACTAACTATGGCTACACCTTC	CASSPTPGDTNYGYTF
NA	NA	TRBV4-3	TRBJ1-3	TGCGCCAGCAGCCAAGAGCCGCGGGACACCATATATTTT	CASSQEPRDTIYF
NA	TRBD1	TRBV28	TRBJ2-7	TGTGCCAGCAGCCAATTCGGGACAGGGTCCTACGAGCAGTACTTC	CASSQFGTGSYEQYF
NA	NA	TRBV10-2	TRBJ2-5	TGCGCCTGTCGACTGGGAGGCCAAGAGACCCAGTACTTC	CACRLGGQETQYF
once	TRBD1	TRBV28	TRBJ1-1	TGTGCCAGCAGTTTTGAAGGGGGCGGGAACACTGAAGCTTTCTTT	CASSFEGGGNTEAFF
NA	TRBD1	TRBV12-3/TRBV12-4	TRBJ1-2	TGTGCCAGCAGCCTGGGACAGGGCTATGGCTACACCTTC	CASSLGQGYGYTF
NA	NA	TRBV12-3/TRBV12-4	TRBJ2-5	TGTGCCAGCAGCTACCGGGAGACCCAGTACTTC	CASSYRETQYF
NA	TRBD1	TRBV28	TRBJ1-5	TGTGCCAGCAGTTCGGGGACAGGGTTTAATCAGCCCCAGCATTTT	CASSSGTGFNQPQHF
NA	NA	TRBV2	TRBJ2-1	TGTGCCAGCAGTGGACAATACAATGAGCAGTTCTTC	CASSGQYNEQFF
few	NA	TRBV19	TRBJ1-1	TGTGCCAGTTCTCATGGGGGGACTGAAGCTTTCTTT	CASSHGGTEAFF
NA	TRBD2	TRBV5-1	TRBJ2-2	TGCGCCAGCAGCCCACCTAGCGGGGTAGGTGCCGGGGAGCTGTTTTTT	CASSPPSGVGAGELFF
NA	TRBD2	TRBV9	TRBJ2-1	TGTGCCAGCAGCGACTTAGCGGGGGGAACCTACAATGAGCAGTTCTTC	CASSDLAGGTYNEQFF
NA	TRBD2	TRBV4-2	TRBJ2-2	TGTGCCAGCAGCCGTTTAGCGGGATTCACCGGGGAGCTGTTTTTT	CASSRLAGFTGELFF
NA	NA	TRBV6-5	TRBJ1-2	TGTGCCAGCAGTTACGGGGGCGCCTATGGCTACACCTTC	CASSYGGAYGYTF
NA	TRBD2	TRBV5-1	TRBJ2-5	TGCGCCAGCAGCTTGACTAGCGGGATGGGGGAGACCCAGTACTTC	CASSLTSGMGETQYF
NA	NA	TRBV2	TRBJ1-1	TGTGCCAGCAAGGACCGGACAGCTATGAACACTGAAGCTTTCTTT	CASKDRTAMNTEAFF
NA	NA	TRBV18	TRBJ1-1	TGTGCCAGCTCACCACGGGCGGGGTTGGACACTGAAGCTTTCTTT	CASSPRAGLDTEAFF
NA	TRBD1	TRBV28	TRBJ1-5	TGTGCCAGCGGACAAGGGGGCGCTTGGAGCAATCAGCCCCAGCATTTT	CASGQGGAWSNQPQHF
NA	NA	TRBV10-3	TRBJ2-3	TGTGCCATCAGTGCCCCCGGAAGGGGAAAAGCGACAGATACGCAGTATTTT	CAISAPGRGKATDTQYF
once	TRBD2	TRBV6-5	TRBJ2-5	TGTGCCAGCAGTTACGGACTAGCGGGGGGAGAGACCCAGTACTTC	CASSYGLAGGETQYF
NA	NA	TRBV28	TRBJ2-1	TGTGCCAGCTCCCCACCCGGGATTGAGCAGTTCTTC	CASSPPGIEQFF
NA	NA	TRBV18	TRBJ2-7	TGTGCCAGCTCACCGGCCCAAACCTACGAGCAGTACTTC	CASSPAQTYEQYF